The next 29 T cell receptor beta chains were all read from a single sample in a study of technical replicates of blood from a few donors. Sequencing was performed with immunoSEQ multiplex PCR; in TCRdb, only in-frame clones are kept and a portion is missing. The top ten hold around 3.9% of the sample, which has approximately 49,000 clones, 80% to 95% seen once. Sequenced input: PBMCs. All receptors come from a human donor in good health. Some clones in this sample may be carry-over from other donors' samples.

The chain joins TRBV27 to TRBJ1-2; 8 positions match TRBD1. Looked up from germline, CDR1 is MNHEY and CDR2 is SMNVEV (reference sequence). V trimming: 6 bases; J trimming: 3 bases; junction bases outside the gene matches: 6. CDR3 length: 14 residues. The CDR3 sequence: CASREDRDYYGYTF. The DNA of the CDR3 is TGTGCCAGCAGAGAGGACAGGGACTACTATGGCTACACCTTC.

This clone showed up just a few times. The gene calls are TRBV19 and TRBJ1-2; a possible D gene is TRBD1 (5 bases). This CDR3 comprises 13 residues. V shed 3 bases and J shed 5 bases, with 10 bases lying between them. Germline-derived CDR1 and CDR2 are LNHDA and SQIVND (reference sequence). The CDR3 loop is CASSIGQGYGYTF. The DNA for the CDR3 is TGTGCCAGTAGTATTGGCCAGGGTTATGGCTACACCTTC.

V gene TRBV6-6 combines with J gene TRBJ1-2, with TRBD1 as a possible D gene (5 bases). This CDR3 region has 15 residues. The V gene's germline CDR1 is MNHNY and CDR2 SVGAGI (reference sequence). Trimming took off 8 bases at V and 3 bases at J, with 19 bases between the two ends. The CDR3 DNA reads TGTGCCAGCGGCGAATTGTGGGGCAGGGACTATGGCTACACCTTC. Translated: CASGELWGRDYGYTF.

The CDR3 reads CASSLGLAGQETQYF. The CDR3 DNA is TGTGCCAGCAGCCTGGGACTAGCGGGGCAAGAGACCCAGTACTTC. V usage is TRBV7-2 and J usage is TRBJ2-5; 13 bases are shared with TRBD2. Germline loops: CDR1 SGHTA, CDR2 FQGNSA. The CDR3 extends over 15 amino acids. Trimming removed 5 bases from V and 2 bases from J; junction bases left unmatched: 2.

This chain's CDR3 is CASSPDKQRSAFF. The CDR3 DNA sequence: TGTGCCAGCAGCCCGGACAAGCAAAGATCGGCTTTCTTT. The rearrangement joins TRBV5-6 to TRBJ1-1, with D maybe TRBD1 (5 bases). Germline lookup yields CDR1 SGHDT and CDR2 YYEEEE. The CDR3 is 13 residues long. V lost 4 bases and J lost 11, with 18 bases in between.

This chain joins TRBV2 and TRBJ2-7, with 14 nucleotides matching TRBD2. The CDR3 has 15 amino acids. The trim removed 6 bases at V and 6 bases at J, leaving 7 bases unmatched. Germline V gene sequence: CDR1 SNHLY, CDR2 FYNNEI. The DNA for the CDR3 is TGTGCCAGCAGCAGACTAGCGGGAGGGTTAGGCGAGCAGTACTTC. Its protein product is CASSRLAGGLGEQYF.

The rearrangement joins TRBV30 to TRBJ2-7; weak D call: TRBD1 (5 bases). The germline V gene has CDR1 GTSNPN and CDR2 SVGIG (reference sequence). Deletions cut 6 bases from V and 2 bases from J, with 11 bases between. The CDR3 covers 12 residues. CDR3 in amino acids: CACGAMAYEQYF. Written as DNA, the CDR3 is TGTGCCTGTGGGGCCATGGCCTACGAGCAGTACTTC. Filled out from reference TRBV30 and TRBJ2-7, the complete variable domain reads SQTIHQWPATLVQPVGSPLSLECTVEGTSNPNLYWYRQAAGRGLQLLFYSVGIGQISSEVPQNLSASRPQDRQFILSSKKLLLSDSGFYLCACGAMAYEQYFGPGTRLTVT.

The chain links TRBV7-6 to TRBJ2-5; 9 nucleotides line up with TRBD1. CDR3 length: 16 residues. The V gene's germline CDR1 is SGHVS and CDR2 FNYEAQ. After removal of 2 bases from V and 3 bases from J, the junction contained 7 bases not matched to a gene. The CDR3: CASSLPRTGGEETQYF. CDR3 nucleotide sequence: TGTGCCAGCAGCTTACCCCGAACAGGGGGCGAAGAGACCCAGTACTTC.

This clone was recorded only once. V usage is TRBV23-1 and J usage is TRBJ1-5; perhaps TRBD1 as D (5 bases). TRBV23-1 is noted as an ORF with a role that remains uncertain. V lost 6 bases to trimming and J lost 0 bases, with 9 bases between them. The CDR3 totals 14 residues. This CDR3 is CASSGGGSNQPQHF. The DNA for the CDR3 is TGCGCCAGCAGCGGGGGGGGTAGCAATCAGCCCCAGCATTTT.

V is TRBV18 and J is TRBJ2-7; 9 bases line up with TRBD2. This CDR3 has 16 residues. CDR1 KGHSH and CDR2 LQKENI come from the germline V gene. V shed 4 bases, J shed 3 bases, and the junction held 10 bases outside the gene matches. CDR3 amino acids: CASSHPGEAGGYEQYF. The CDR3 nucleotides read TGTGCCAGCTCACATCCGGGGGAAGCGGGGGGCTACGAGCAGTACTTC. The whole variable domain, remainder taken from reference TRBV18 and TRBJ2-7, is NAGVMQNPRHLVRRRGQEARLRCSPMKGHSHVYWYRQLPEEGLKFMVYLQKENIIDESGMPKERFSAEFPKEGPSILRIQQVVRGDSAAYFCASSHPGEAGGYEQYFGPGTRLTVT.

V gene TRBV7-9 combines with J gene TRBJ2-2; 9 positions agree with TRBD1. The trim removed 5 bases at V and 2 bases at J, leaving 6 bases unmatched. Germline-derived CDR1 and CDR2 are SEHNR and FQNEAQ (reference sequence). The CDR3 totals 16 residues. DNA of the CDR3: TGTGCCAGCAGCGGCCACAGGGGGCGAAACACCGGGGAGCTGTTTTTT. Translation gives CASSGHRGRNTGELFF.

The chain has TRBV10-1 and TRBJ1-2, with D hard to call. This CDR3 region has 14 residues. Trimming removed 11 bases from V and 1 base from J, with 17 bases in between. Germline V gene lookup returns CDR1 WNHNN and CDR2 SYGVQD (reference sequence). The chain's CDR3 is CAAPVPHNNYGYTF. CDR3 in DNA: TGCGCCGCACCGGTTCCCCATAATAACTATGGCTACACCTTC.

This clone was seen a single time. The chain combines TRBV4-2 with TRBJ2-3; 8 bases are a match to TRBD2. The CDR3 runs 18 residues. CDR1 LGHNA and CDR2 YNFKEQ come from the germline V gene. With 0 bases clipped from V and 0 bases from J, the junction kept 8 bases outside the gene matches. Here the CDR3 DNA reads TGTGCCAGCAGCCAAGACCTCGTCGCTAGCGGGAGCACAGATACGCAGTATTTT. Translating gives CASSQDLVASGSTDTQYF.

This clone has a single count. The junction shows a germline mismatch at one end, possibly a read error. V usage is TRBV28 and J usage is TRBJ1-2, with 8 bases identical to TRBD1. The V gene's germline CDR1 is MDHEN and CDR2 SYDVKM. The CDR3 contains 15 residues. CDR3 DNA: TGTGCCAGCAGATTATCAGGGGGCGCCGGCTATGGCTACACCTTC. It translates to CASRLSGGAGYGYTF.

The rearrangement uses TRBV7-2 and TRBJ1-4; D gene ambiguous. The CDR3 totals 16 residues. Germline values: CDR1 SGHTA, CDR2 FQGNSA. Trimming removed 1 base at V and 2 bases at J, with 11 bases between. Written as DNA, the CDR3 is TGTGCCAGCAGCTTAGACGGCCCGAGGACTAATGAAAAACTGTTTTTT. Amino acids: CASSLDGPRTNEKLFF.

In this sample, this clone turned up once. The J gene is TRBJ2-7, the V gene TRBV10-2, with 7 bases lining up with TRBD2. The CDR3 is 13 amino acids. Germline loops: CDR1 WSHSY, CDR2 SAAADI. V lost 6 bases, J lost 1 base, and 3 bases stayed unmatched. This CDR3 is CASREGLSYEQYF. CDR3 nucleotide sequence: TGCGCCAGCAGGGAGGGACTATCCTACGAGCAGTACTTC.

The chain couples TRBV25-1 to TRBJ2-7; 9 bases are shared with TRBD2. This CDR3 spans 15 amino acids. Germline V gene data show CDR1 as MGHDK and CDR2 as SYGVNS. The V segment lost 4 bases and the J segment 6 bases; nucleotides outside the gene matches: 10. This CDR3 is CASSAHLAGPGEQYF. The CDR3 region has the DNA TGTGCCAGCAGTGCTCACCTAGCGGGGCCCGGCGAGCAGTACTTC.

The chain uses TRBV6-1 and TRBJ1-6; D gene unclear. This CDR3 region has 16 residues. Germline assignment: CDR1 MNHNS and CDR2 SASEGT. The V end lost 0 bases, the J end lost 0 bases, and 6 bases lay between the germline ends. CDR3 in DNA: TGTGCCAGCAGTGAAGCTGCGAGCTCCTATAATTCACCCCTCCACTTT. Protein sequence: CASSEAASSYNSPLHF.

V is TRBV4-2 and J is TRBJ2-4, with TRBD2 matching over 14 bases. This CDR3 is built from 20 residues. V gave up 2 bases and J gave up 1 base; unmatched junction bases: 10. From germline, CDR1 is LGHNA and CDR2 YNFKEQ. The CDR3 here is CASSQSWTSGRTEAKNIQYF. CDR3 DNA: TGTGCCAGCAGCCAAAGCTGGACTAGCGGGAGGACGGAGGCCAAAAACATTCAGTACTTC.

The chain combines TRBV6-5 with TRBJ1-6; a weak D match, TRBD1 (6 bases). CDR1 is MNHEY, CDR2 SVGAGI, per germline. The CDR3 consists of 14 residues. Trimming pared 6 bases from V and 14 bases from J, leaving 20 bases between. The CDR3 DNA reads TGTGCCAGCAGAAAAGAGACAGGCGCGAGGGCCCTCCACTTT. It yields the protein CASRKETGARALHF.

CDR3 DNA: TGTGCCTGGAGTGTGCGGTTGAACACTGAAGCTTTCTTT. Protein product: CAWSVRLNTEAFF. The J gene is TRBJ1-1, the V gene TRBV30; no firm D call. The V gene's germline CDR1 is GTSNPN and CDR2 SVGIG (reference sequence). Trimming removed 0 bases at V and 0 bases at J, with 5 bases between. The CDR3 is 13 amino acids.

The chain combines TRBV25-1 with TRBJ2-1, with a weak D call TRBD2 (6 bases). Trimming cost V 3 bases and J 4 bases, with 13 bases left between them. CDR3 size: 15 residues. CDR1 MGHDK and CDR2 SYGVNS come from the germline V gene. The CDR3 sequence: CASSEYPGTYNEQFF. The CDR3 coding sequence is TGTGCCAGCAGTGAGTACCCCGGGACTTACAATGAGCAGTTCTTC.

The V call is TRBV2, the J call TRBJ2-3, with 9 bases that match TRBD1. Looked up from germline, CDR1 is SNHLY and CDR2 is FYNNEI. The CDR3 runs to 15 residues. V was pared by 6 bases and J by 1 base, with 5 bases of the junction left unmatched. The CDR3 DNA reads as TGTGCCAGCAGAACACAGGGGGCTGGCACAGATACGCAGTATTTT. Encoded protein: CASRTQGAGTDTQYF.

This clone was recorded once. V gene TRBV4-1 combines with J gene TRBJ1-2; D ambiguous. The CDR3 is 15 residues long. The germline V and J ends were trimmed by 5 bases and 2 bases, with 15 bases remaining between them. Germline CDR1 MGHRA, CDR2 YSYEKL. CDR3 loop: CASSSLVAHNYGYTF. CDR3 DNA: TGCGCCAGCAGCTCCCTGGTGGCACACAACTATGGCTACACCTTC.

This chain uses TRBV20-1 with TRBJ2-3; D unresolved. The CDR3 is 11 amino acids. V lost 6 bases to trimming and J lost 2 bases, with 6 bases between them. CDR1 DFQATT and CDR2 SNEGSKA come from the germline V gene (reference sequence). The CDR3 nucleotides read TGCAGTGCCGAGGCCACAGATACGCAGTATTTT. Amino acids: CSAEATDTQYF.

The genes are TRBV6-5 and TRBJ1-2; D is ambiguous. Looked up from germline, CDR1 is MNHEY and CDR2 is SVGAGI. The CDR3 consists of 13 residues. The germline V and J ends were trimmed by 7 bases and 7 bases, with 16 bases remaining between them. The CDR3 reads CASIDGEMGGYTF. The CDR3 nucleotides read TGTGCCAGCATCGACGGGGAGATGGGTGGCTACACCTTC.

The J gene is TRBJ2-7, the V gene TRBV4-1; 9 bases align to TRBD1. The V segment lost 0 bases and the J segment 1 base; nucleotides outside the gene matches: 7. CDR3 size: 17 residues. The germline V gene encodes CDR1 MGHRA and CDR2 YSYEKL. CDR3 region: CASSQDSSGQGSYEQYF. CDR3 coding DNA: TGCGCCAGCAGCCAAGACTCCTCGGGACAGGGTTCCTACGAGCAGTACTTC.

CDR3 protein: CASSYGFEQYF. For the CDR3, the DNA is TGCGCCAGCAGCTACGGTTTCGAGCAGTACTTC. This chain joins TRBV5-1 and TRBJ2-7; D unclear. Germline V CDR1 and CDR2: SGHRS, YFSETQ. This CDR3 is 11 amino acids long. V lost 3 bases and J lost 6, with 7 bases in between.

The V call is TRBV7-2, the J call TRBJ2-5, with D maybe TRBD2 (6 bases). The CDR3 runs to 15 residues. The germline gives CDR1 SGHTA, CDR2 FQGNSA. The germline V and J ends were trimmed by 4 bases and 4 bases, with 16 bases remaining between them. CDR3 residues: CASSSPRVGRETQYF. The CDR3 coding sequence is TGTGCCAGCAGCTCGCCCCGGGTCGGGAGAGAGACCCAGTACTTC. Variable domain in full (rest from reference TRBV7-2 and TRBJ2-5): GAGVSQSPSNKVTEKGKDVELRCDPISGHTALYWYRQSLGQGLEFLIYFQGNSAPDKSGLPSDRFSAERTGGSVSTLTIQRTQQEDSAVYLCASSSPRVGRETQYFGPGTRLLVL.